This is a list of T cell receptor beta chains from one sample in a study of T cell changes during pregnancy in multiple sclerosis. The protocol was immunoSEQ multiplex PCR, while the TCRdb copy is restricted to in-frame clones and leaves out a portion. The sample holds about 100,000 clones, 80% to 95% seen once. The starting material was peripheral blood, obtained in the third trimester of pregnancy. These receptors were obtained from a female donor in good health, enrolled as a control in a pregnancy study. The CDR3 runs from the conserved cysteine through the conserved F or W. The D gene is left open where the match is weak. Where a row states a size, it is once, few, many or the class of an expanded clone; other rows omit it.

>-|TRBJ2-7|TRBV15|-
TGTGCCACCAGCAGAGCAGGATCCCCCCTAGAGCAGTACTTC
CATSRAGSPLEQYF
>-|TRBJ1-5|TRBV19|-
TGTGCCAGCACCCCGGGGGGCGTTCAGCCCCAGCATTTT
CASTPGGVQPQHF
>-|TRBJ2-1|TRBV19|-
TGTGCCAGTAACCCCGCAGGGGTCCCCTACAATGAGCAGTTCTTC
CASNPAGVPYNEQFF
>-|TRBJ1-1|TRBV7-7|-
TGTGCTAGCAGCCAAACCCCTAGTAGTGAAGCTTTCTTT
CASSQTPSSEAFF
>-|TRBJ1-1|TRBV13|TRBD1
TGTGCCAGCAGCACCCGGACAGGGCCTGAAGCTTTCTTT
CASSTRTGPEAFF
>once|TRBJ2-5|TRBV7-2|TRBD2
TGTGCCAGCAGCTCTTTAGCGGGGGGGCGTGAGACCCAGTACTTC
CASSSLAGGRETQYF
>-|TRBJ1-1|TRBV15|-
TGTGCCACCAGCAGAGAGGGGCTTTCGAACACTGAAGCTTTCTTT
CATSREGLSNTEAFF
>once|TRBJ1-2|TRBV5-6|TRBD1
TGTGCCAGCAGCTGGGATCCTACCGGGACAGGGGCTGGCTACACCTTC
CASSWDPTGTGAGYTF
>-|TRBJ1-2|TRBV29-1|-
TGCAGCGTTAAGGGAGGGGTTAACTATGGCTACACCTTC
CSVKGGVNYGYTF
>once|TRBJ2-5|TRBV11-3|TRBD1
TGTGCCAGCAGCTTGGGACGGGGACAGGGGGCAGAGACCCAGTACTTC
CASSLGRGQGAETQYF
>-|TRBJ2-7|TRBV7-6|-
TGTGCCAGCAGCCTAAGCCCGGGACAAGGATACGAGCAGTACTTC
CASSLSPGQGYEQYF
>-|TRBJ2-5|TRBV25-1|TRBD2
TGTGCCAGCAGTGAACTAGCGGGGGGGGGCCAAGAGACCCAGTACTTC
CASSELAGGGQETQYF